This T cell receptor beta chain was captured in a study of T cell changes during pregnancy in multiple sclerosis. CDR3 length: 16 amino acids. The germline V gene has CDR1 SGHVS and CDR2 FNYEAQ. The J segment lost 4 bases and the V segment lost 4 bases, leaving 4 bases of the junction unmatched. Only in-frame clones appear in the TCRdb table, and some are missing; sequencing was by immunoSEQ multiplex PCR. This sample has fewer than 55,000 clones; approximately 87% occur once, and the top ten carry 4.5% to 5.5%. The chain is built from TRBV7-6 and TRBJ2-5; 15 nucleotides match TRBD2. The sequence derives from a female donor in good health, enrolled as a control in a pregnancy study. The sample consisted of peripheral blood, taken in the second trimester of pregnancy. The CDR3 spells CASSSPGLAGGETQYF. The CDR3 DNA sequence: TGTGCCAGCAGCTCCCCGGGACTAGCGGGGGGAGAGACCCAGTACTTC.